Below are 17 T cell receptor beta chains sequenced from a single sample in a study of cytomegalovirus exposure and HLA in healthy donors. PCR primers comprised 60 Vbeta and 13 Jbeta primers. This table comes from immunoSEQ multiplex PCR, and its TCRdb copy is limited to in-frame clones, with some not included. The table lists over 150,000 clones, 68% of them singletons. The sequenced sample was PBMCs. The receptors shown here come from a man aged 50 to 60 in good health and CMV-seronegative.

This clone showed up just a few times. This sequence joins TRBV25-1 and TRBJ1-3; the D is unclear. CDR1 MGHDK and CDR2 SYGVNS come from the germline V gene. This CDR3 is built from 15 residues. Trimming took off 3 bases at V and 3 bases at J, with 12 bases between the two ends. DNA of the CDR3: TGTGCCAGCAGTGAGTTGGCCGCAGGTGGAAACACCATATATTTT. This codes for CASSELAAGGNTIYF.

The chain employs TRBV15 and TRBJ1-1, with D possibly TRBD1 on 6 matching bases. The germline gives CDR1 LNHNV, CDR2 YYDKDF (reference sequence). The CDR3 has 17 residues. V lost 0 bases to trimming and J lost 4 bases, with 18 bases between them. The CDR3 nucleotides read TGTGCCACCAGCAGAGACCTCCCCCGGGGAGGGGGCACTGAAGCTTTCTTT. Translation: CATSRDLPRGGGTEAFF.

The chain recombines TRBV19 with TRBJ2-2; TRBD2 aligns across 12 bases. The CDR3 covers 16 residues. V was pared by 6 bases and J by 1 base, with 3 bases of the junction left unmatched. Germline lookup yields CDR1 LNHDA and CDR2 SQIVND (reference sequence). CDR3: CASSLAGGLNTGELFF. Here the CDR3 DNA reads TGTGCCAGTAGCCTAGCGGGGGGGCTGAACACCGGGGAGCTGTTTTTT.

The chain employs TRBV15 and TRBJ2-3; TRBD2 might be the D (7 bases). This CDR3 comprises 16 residues. The germline CDR1 and CDR2 sequences are LNHNV and YYDKDF (reference sequence). V was pared by 4 bases and J by 2 bases, with 16 bases between. DNA of the CDR3: TGTGCCACCAGCATCAGAGGGGGGGCCCTCACAGATACGCAGTATTTT. Its translation: CATSIRGGALTDTQYF.

This clone appeared a few times. The chain recombines TRBV9 with TRBJ1-6, with 8 bases fitting TRBD1. This CDR3 contains 16 residues. The J segment lost 7 bases and the V segment lost 0 bases, leaving 6 bases of the junction unmatched. Germline V gene sequence: CDR1 SGDLS, CDR2 YYNGEE. The CDR3 DNA sequence: TGTGCCAGCAGCGTAGAGGCAGGGGGCCTCAATTCACCCCTCCACTTT. Protein product: CASSVEAGGLNSPLHF.

The chain uses TRBV11-2 and TRBJ2-1; 8 bases align to TRBD1. CDR3 size: 14 residues. Germline V CDR1 and CDR2: SGHAT, FQNNGV. The trim removed 5 bases at V and 7 bases at J, leaving 7 bases unmatched. The CDR3 bases are TGTGCCAGCAGCACTGACAGGGGTCTTAATGAGCAGTTCTTC. It encodes CASSTDRGLNEQFF.

As to this clone: The sample contains more than one DNA sequence encoding this CDR3. The chain has TRBV7-2 and TRBJ2-5, with 15 bases aligning to TRBD2. Germline CDR1 SGHTA, CDR2 FQGNSA. The CDR3 is 16 amino acids. Trimming at V came to 5 bases and at J to 5 bases, leaving 6 bases not matched to a gene. DNA of the CDR3: TGTGCCAGCAGCCTCGGACTAGCGGGGGGGCAGGAGACCCAGTACTTC. Translating gives CASSLGLAGGQETQYF.

The chain has TRBV6-5 and TRBJ2-7, with 9 bases that match TRBD1. CDR1 MNHEY and CDR2 SVGAGI come from the germline V gene. The CDR3 is 14 residues long. Trimming at V came to 5 bases and at J to 1 base, leaving 3 bases not matched to a gene. The CDR3 nucleotides read TGTGCCAGCAGTAAAGGGACAGGGTCCTACGAGCAGTACTTC. Its protein product is CASSKGTGSYEQYF.

The chain employs TRBV5-1 and TRBJ2-2, with D possibly matching TRBD2 (6 bases). This CDR3 has 15 residues. V was clipped by 3 bases and J by 4 bases, with 13 bases between them. The germline V gene encodes CDR1 SGHRS and CDR2 YFSETQ. The CDR3 region has the DNA TGCGCCAGCAGCTCGTTAGCGGTGTCCACCGGGGAGCTGTTTTTT. It encodes CASSSLAVSTGELFF.

The rearrangement uses TRBV4-2 and TRBJ2-7; D gene uncertain. V gave up 0 bases and J gave up 3 bases, with 9 bases separating them. The CDR3 is 14 amino acids. Per germline, CDR1 LGHNA and CDR2 YNFKEQ. CDR3 nucleotide sequence: TGTGCCAGCAGCCAAGATCTTGGCAGCTACGAGCAGTACTTC. This codes for CASSQDLGSYEQYF.

CDR3 loop: CASSPLDSPISYEQYF. As DNA, the CDR3 is TGTGCCAGCTCACCCCTGGACTCACCTATCTCCTACGAGCAGTACTTC. This chain links TRBV18 with TRBJ2-7; a weak D match, TRBD2 (5 bases). CDR3 length equals 16 residues. Germline-derived CDR1 and CDR2 are KGHSH and LQKENI. V lost 3 bases and J lost 0, with 15 bases in between.

This clone was recorded a few times. J is TRBJ1-4 and V is TRBV4-2, with 8 bases fitting TRBD1. The V gene's germline CDR1 is LGHNA and CDR2 YNFKEQ. V lost 0 bases to trimming and J lost 7 bases; unmatched junction nucleotides: 7. The CDR3 sequence is 16 residues long. CDR3 protein: CASSQDPGGAGEKLFF. The CDR3 DNA reads as TGTGCCAGCAGCCAAGATCCAGGGGGCGCGGGTGAAAAACTGTTTTTT.

V is TRBV7-2 and J is TRBJ1-1; 7 bases are a match to TRBD1. This CDR3 has 13 residues. V was pared by 5 bases and J by 1 base, with 1 base of the junction left unmatched. Per germline, CDR1 SGHTA and CDR2 FQGNSA. The DNA of the CDR3 is TGTGCCAGCAGCGGACAGGAGAACACTGAAGCTTTCTTT. Translation gives CASSGQENTEAFF.

The rearrangement joins TRBV6-6 to TRBJ2-5; TRBD2 agrees at 11 bases. Germline values: CDR1 MNHNY, CDR2 SVGAGI (reference sequence). Germline trimming cut 4 bases from V and 3 bases from J; bases unmatched to any gene: 7. This CDR3 contains 16 residues. In nucleotides, the CDR3 is TGTGCCAGCAGTTTCCCTACTAGCGGGGGAGAAGAGACCCAGTACTTC. This translates into CASSFPTSGGEETQYF.

The chain joins TRBV5-1 to TRBJ1-5; D is perhaps TRBD1 (5 bases). There are 17 residues in the CDR3. Germline CDR1 reads SGHRS; CDR2 reads YFSETQ. V lost 4 bases and J lost 0, with 17 bases in between. The CDR3 nucleotides read TGCGCCAGCAGCCTCACCGGGGGGGACCCTAGCAATCAGCCCCAGCATTTT. It is translated as CASSLTGGDPSNQPQHF.

The chain joins TRBV29-1 to TRBJ2-7; no definite D call. Deletions cut 7 bases from V and 2 bases from J, with 15 bases between. Germline V gene lookup returns CDR1 SQVTM and CDR2 ANQGSEA. The CDR3 has 13 amino acids. CDR3 sequence (DNA): TGCAGCGCTTATAGTGTAAGCCCCTACGAGCAGTACTTC. It translates to CSAYSVSPYEQYF.

This rearrangement joins TRBV5-1 to TRBJ1-4; D gene ambiguous. The CDR3 sequence is 15 residues long. Germline V gene lookup returns CDR1 SGHRS and CDR2 YFSETQ. V was trimmed by 0 bases and J by 0 bases, leaving 6 bases between them. The CDR3 DNA reads as TGCGCCAGCAGCTTGGACAGTGCAACTAATGAAAAACTGTTTTTT. It translates to CASSLDSATNEKLFF.